One and the same sample provided the 9 T cell receptor beta chains below, sequenced in a study of blood T cell repertoires in COVID-19. Assay used: immunoSEQ multiplex PCR; TCRdb lists only in-frame clones, some missing. Of about 45,000 clones listed, 83% were seen once; the top ten hold 8% to 10%. What was sequenced was peripheral blood. The receptors originated from a man older than 75 in a cohort sampled during active COVID-19.

This sequence joins TRBV29-1 and TRBJ2-1, with 7 nucleotides matching TRBD1. Germline assignment: CDR1 SQVTM and CDR2 ANQGSEA. The CDR3 spans 13 residues. The V segment lost 6 bases and the J segment 2 bases; nucleotides outside the gene matches: 4. CDR3 amino acids: CSVRGGAYNEQFF. DNA for the CDR3: TGCAGCGTCAGAGGGGGCGCCTACAATGAGCAGTTCTTC.

The rearrangement joins TRBV5-1 to TRBJ1-1; weak D call: TRBD1 (5 bases). V was cut by 0 bases and J by 10 bases, with 10 bases left in between. The CDR3 has 12 amino acids. Germline CDR1 is SGHRS and CDR2 is YFSETQ. In DNA form, the CDR3 reads TGCGCCAGCAGCTTGGATCAGGGAAGAGCTTTCTTT. Translated: CASSLDQGRAFF.

The gene calls are TRBV9 and TRBJ1-6; tentatively, D is TRBD1 (6 bases). In germline, CDR1 is SGDLS, CDR2 YYNGEE. This CDR3 region has 15 residues. Deletions cut 1 base from V and 10 bases from J, with 15 bases between. CDR3 amino acids: CASSVYGQSGSPLHF. The CDR3 DNA is TGTGCCAGCAGCGTATACGGACAGTCGGGCTCACCCCTCCACTTT.

J is TRBJ2-6 and V is TRBV19; 12 nucleotides match TRBD1. J gave up 2 bases and V 7 bases, and 6 bases lay outside the gene matches. The germline gives CDR1 LNHDA, CDR2 SQIVND (reference sequence). The CDR3 covers 17 residues. Here the CDR3 DNA reads TGTGCCAGTACCGCGGGACAGGGGGCAGCTGGGGCCAACGTCCTGACTTTC. This translates into CASTAGQGAAGANVLTF.

The J gene is TRBJ2-7, the V gene TRBV19; D is unresolved. The CDR3 contains 12 residues. The germline V and J ends were trimmed by 5 bases and 4 bases, with 9 bases remaining between them. CDR1 and CDR2 (germline): LNHDA, SQIVND (reference sequence). CDR3 in amino acids: CASSPHGYEQYF. In DNA, the CDR3 is TGTGCCAGTAGTCCCCACGGGTACGAGCAGTACTTC.

This chain links TRBV4-3 with TRBJ1-1, with D unclear. Germline values: CDR1 LGHNA, CDR2 YSLEER. Trimming pared 5 bases from V and 5 bases from J, leaving 12 bases between. CDR3 size: 13 residues. In nucleotides, the CDR3 is TGCGCCAGCAGCACTGAACGGGGTACTGAAGCTTTCTTT. Its translation: CASSTERGTEAFF.

The chain carries TRBV5-1 and TRBJ1-4; D may be TRBD1 (6 bases). V shed 5 bases and J shed 7 bases, with 12 bases lying between them. Germline loops: CDR1 SGHRS, CDR2 YFSETQ. This CDR3 spans 13 amino acids. CDR3: CASSSGASEKLFF. In DNA form, the CDR3 reads TGCGCCAGCAGTTCAGGGGCAAGTGAAAAACTGTTTTTT.

This clone came up once. The chain joins TRBV6-5 to TRBJ2-1; 11 bases match TRBD1. CDR1 and CDR2 from the germline V gene are MNHEY and SVGAGI. V shed 4 bases and J 5 bases; nucleotides not matched to a gene: 4. The CDR3 covers 15 residues. The chain's CDR3 is CASSSWTGGNNEQFF. The CDR3 nucleotides read TGTGCCAGCAGTTCTTGGACAGGGGGCAACAATGAGCAGTTCTTC.

A remark on this clone: The same CDR3 arises from other DNA sequences in this sample as well. This rearrangement joins TRBV3-1 (or the pseudogene TRBV3-2) to TRBJ1-1, with a tentative D call TRBD1 (5 bases). Germline V gene lookup returns CDR1 LGHDT and CDR2 YNNKEL (reference sequence). CDR3 length: 14 residues. V lost 3 bases, J lost 5 bases, and 13 bases lay in between. In nucleotides, the CDR3 is TGTGCCAGCAGCCATCGAACCGGGGGAACTGAAGCTTTCTTT. As protein: CASSHRTGGTEAFF.